This is a list of T cell receptor beta chains from one sample in a study of blood T cell repertoires in COVID-19. Produced via immunoSEQ multiplex PCR; TCRdb's table is partial and in-frame only. The sample contains some 130,000 clones, 60% to 80% of which appear only once. Sequenced input: peripheral blood. These receptors were obtained from a woman between 65 and 79 years old with acute or convalescent COVID-19. CDR3s leave out the opening cysteine and the closing phenylalanine or tryptophan. The D gene is left open where the match is weak.

>TRBV5-4|TRBJ1-1|-
ASSLDFWEIEAF
>TRBV6-2/TRBV6-3|TRBJ1-2|-
ASSYSEGYT
>TRBV18|TRBJ1-1|-
ASSPRGGNTEAF
>TRBV7-2|TRBJ1-5|-
ASSLDGQINQPQH
>TRBV25-1|TRBJ1-3|-
ASSGSIGRFLSGNTIY
>TRBV6-5|TRBJ1-1|-
ASSSKPRVNTEAF
>TRBV7-2|TRBJ2-3|TRBD1
ASSLSSQGARRDTQY
>TRBV4-1|TRBJ2-1|TRBD2
ASSQGREGHNEQF
>TRBV9|TRBJ2-2|TRBD1
ASSGRTGTTGELF
>TRBV5-1|TRBJ2-5|-
ASSYREPRETQY
>TRBV11-2|TRBJ1-5|-
ASSITGLSDSNQPQH
>TRBV19|TRBJ2-3|-
ASSIQGLNTQY
>TRBV11-2|TRBJ2-7|TRBD2
ASSLELAEIQY
>TRBV6-2/TRBV6-3|TRBJ2-1|-
ASSPTGSGNEQF
>TRBV21-1|TRBJ2-1|-
ASSKEGGGPSYNEQF
>TRBV6-2/TRBV6-3|TRBJ2-2|TRBD2
ASSLAGGVTGELF
>TRBV2|TRBJ2-5|TRBD1
ASGRSGQGITQY
>TRBV19|TRBJ2-1|-
ASTANEANEQF
>TRBV11-2|TRBJ2-2|TRBD1
ASSLGTGYAGELF
>TRBV5-4|TRBJ2-5|TRBD1
ASRMQGAGETQY
>TRBV27|TRBJ1-6|TRBD1
ASSPQGQYNSPLH
>TRBV16|TRBJ1-2|-
ASSQWTEDYGYT
>TRBV18|TRBJ2-2|TRBD1
ASSRTGINTGELF
>TRBV5-1|TRBJ2-2|-
ASSFSTGNTGELF
>TRBV19|TRBJ2-7|-
ASSIIAGPSYEQY
>TRBV24-1|TRBJ2-3|TRBD2
ATSDPKAGGTDTQY
>TRBV28|TRBJ1-2|TRBD1
ASRQGGQGLLSIRN